This is a list of T cell receptor beta chains from one sample in a study of early T cells in non-severe SARS-CoV-2 infection. In TCRdb, the 5' RACE reads were re-called with MiXCR into one record per CDR3 protein. Of tens of thousands of distinct CDR3 sequences in the sample, approximately 15% were seen once. The material sequenced was whole blood, taken at baseline. These receptors were collected from an adult who was a healthcare worker with PCR-confirmed SARS-CoV-2 infection or an uninfected control (not recorded which). Both conserved end residues are part of each CDR3. Fields, in order: clone size, D gene, V gene, J gene, CDR3 length, CDR3 DNA, CDR3 protein. D genes are given only for firm matches. Rows may omit the clone size; those that give it use once, few, many or a size class.

clone_size: .
d_call: .
v_call: TRBV5-1
j_call: TRBJ2-2
cdr3_length: 15
cdr3_nt: TGCGCCAGCAGCTTGGGGCTAGGTGACACCGGGGAGCTGTTTTTT
cdr3_aa: CASSLGLGDTGELFF

clone_size: many
d_call: TRBD2
v_call: TRBV2
j_call: TRBJ2-1
cdr3_length: 16
cdr3_nt: TGTGCCAGCAGTGAAGTACTAGCGGGGGGGCTGTATGAGCAGTTCTTC
cdr3_aa: CASSEVLAGGLYEQFF

clone_size: .
d_call: .
v_call: TRBV29-1
j_call: TRBJ2-1
cdr3_length: 18
cdr3_nt: TGCAGCGTTGACCCACCGCGTTGGCTGGAACGCTCCTACAATGAGCAGTTCTTC
cdr3_aa: CSVDPPRWLERSYNEQFF

clone_size: .
d_call: .
v_call: TRBV7-9
j_call: TRBJ2-7
cdr3_length: 11
cdr3_nt: TGTGCCAGCAGCCCCGGGACCGAGCAGTACTTC
cdr3_aa: CASSPGTEQYF

clone_size: .
d_call: .
v_call: TRBV3-1
j_call: TRBJ2-4
cdr3_length: 15
cdr3_nt: TGTGCCAGCAGCCAAAGGGGATTCGGCAAAAACATTCAGTACTTC
cdr3_aa: CASSQRGFGKNIQYF

clone_size: .
d_call: .
v_call: TRBV6-1
j_call: TRBJ1-1
cdr3_length: 11
cdr3_nt: TGTGCCAGCAGGGTTGTCACTGAAGCTTTCTTT
cdr3_aa: CASRVVTEAFF

clone_size: .
d_call: .
v_call: TRBV7-6
j_call: TRBJ2-2
cdr3_length: 15
cdr3_nt: TGTGCCAGCAGCTTTTCCCAGGAAAAAACCGGGGAGCTGTTTTTT
cdr3_aa: CASSFSQEKTGELFF

clone_size: .
d_call: TRBD1
v_call: TRBV7-6
j_call: TRBJ2-2
cdr3_length: 16
cdr3_nt: TGTGCCAGCAGCTCCGTACCGGGACAGGGAACCGGGGAGCTGTTTTTT
cdr3_aa: CASSSVPGQGTGELFF

clone_size: .
d_call: .
v_call: TRBV29-1
j_call: TRBJ1-1
cdr3_length: 11
cdr3_nt: TGCAGCGCCCAGAGGAACACTGAAGCTTTCTTT
cdr3_aa: CSAQRNTEAFF

clone_size: many
d_call: .
v_call: TRBV11-2
j_call: TRBJ1-6
cdr3_length: 15
cdr3_nt: TGTGCCAGCAGCCAAAACGGGTTCTATGATTCACCCCTCCACTTT
cdr3_aa: CASSQNGFYDSPLHF

clone_size: many
d_call: .
v_call: TRBV27
j_call: TRBJ2-3
cdr3_length: 16
cdr3_nt: TGTGCCAGCAGTTTTCTCTTAGCAGGGGGCACAGATACGCAGTATTTT
cdr3_aa: CASSFLLAGGTDTQYF

clone_size: few
d_call: .
v_call: TRBV10-2
j_call: TRBJ1-1
cdr3_length: 15
cdr3_nt: TGCGCCAGCAGTGTAGAGGGGCCCCGGGTCACTGAAGCTTTCTTT
cdr3_aa: CASSVEGPRVTEAFF

clone_size: .
d_call: .
v_call: TRBV7-9
j_call: TRBJ2-7
cdr3_length: 12
cdr3_nt: TGTGCCAGCAGCTCAGGGGACTACGAGCAGTACTTC
cdr3_aa: CASSSGDYEQYF

clone_size: .
d_call: .
v_call: TRBV7-8
j_call: TRBJ2-3
cdr3_length: 14
cdr3_nt: TGTGCCAGCAGCCCGAGGGACTTCACAGATACGCAGTATTTT
cdr3_aa: CASSPRDFTDTQYF

clone_size: many
d_call: .
v_call: TRBV12-3/TRBV12-4
j_call: TRBJ2-7
cdr3_length: 13
cdr3_nt: TGTGCCAGCAGCCGCGGTAAATCCTACGAGCAGTACTTC
cdr3_aa: CASSRGKSYEQYF

clone_size: .
d_call: .
v_call: TRBV14
j_call: TRBJ2-7
cdr3_length: 13
cdr3_nt: TGTGCCAGCAGCCATCACAGGGTGAACGAGCAGTACTTC
cdr3_aa: CASSHHRVNEQYF

clone_size: .
d_call: .
v_call: TRBV7-9
j_call: TRBJ2-4
cdr3_length: 14
cdr3_nt: TGTGCCAGCAGCTTGGGGTACGCCAAAAACATTCAGTACTTC
cdr3_aa: CASSLGYAKNIQYF

clone_size: .
d_call: .
v_call: TRBV6-1
j_call: TRBJ2-5
cdr3_length: 16
cdr3_nt: TGTGCCAGCAGTGAGGGGGGTCTGTTAGTCCAAGAGACCCAGTACTTC
cdr3_aa: CASSEGGLLVQETQYF

clone_size: .
d_call: TRBD1
v_call: TRBV5-1
j_call: TRBJ2-1
cdr3_length: 13
cdr3_nt: TGCGCCAGCGACGCAGGGGGCTGGGGTGAGCAGTTCTTC
cdr3_aa: CASDAGGWGEQFF

clone_size: many
d_call: TRBD1
v_call: TRBV12-3/TRBV12-4
j_call: TRBJ1-3
cdr3_length: 12
cdr3_nt: TGTGCCAGCAGTGACAGGGTTAACACCATATATTTT
cdr3_aa: CASSDRVNTIYF

clone_size: many
d_call: TRBD1
v_call: TRBV7-9
j_call: TRBJ2-1
cdr3_length: 12
cdr3_nt: TGTGCCAGCAGCCCCAGGGGGAGTGAGCAGTTCTTC
cdr3_aa: CASSPRGSEQFF

clone_size: few
d_call: .
v_call: TRBV28
j_call: TRBJ2-1
cdr3_length: 15
cdr3_nt: TGTGCCAGCAGGGCCGGGACTAGGGGGCCTTCGGAGCAGTTCTTC
cdr3_aa: CASRAGTRGPSEQFF

clone_size: few
d_call: TRBD1
v_call: TRBV29-1
j_call: TRBJ2-7
cdr3_length: 12
cdr3_nt: TGCAGCGTTGGGGACAGGGGCTACGAGCAGTACTTC
cdr3_aa: CSVGDRGYEQYF

clone_size: few
d_call: .
v_call: TRBV20-1
j_call: TRBJ2-2
cdr3_length: 17
cdr3_nt: TGCAGTGCGCCAGCCCCTAACGCGCGGGCCGACGTCGGGGAGCTGTTTTTT
cdr3_aa: CSAPAPNARADVGELFF

clone_size: .
d_call: .
v_call: TRBV27
j_call: TRBJ2-7
cdr3_length: 13
cdr3_nt: TGTGCCAGCAGTTTCCTACAGCCCTACGAGCAGTACTTC
cdr3_aa: CASSFLQPYEQYF

clone_size: many
d_call: .
v_call: TRBV20-1
j_call: TRBJ2-7
cdr3_length: 11
cdr3_nt: TGCAGTGCTAGGGGGGGGCACGAGCAGTACTTC
cdr3_aa: CSARGGHEQYF

clone_size: .
d_call: .
v_call: TRBV3-1
j_call: TRBJ2-7
cdr3_length: 14
cdr3_nt: TGTGCCAGCAGCCTACGAGGGGGGGCTTACGAGCAGTACTTC
cdr3_aa: CASSLRGGAYEQYF

clone_size: many
d_call: .
v_call: TRBV12-3/TRBV12-4
j_call: TRBJ2-1
cdr3_length: 14
cdr3_nt: TGTGCCAGCAGTTTCCCCAACATACGCAATGAGCAGTTCTTC
cdr3_aa: CASSFPNIRNEQFF

clone_size: .
d_call: .
v_call: TRBV5-8
j_call: TRBJ1-2
cdr3_length: 14
cdr3_nt: TGTGCCAGCAGTCTCCGGGACGGATCCTATGGCTACACCTTC
cdr3_aa: CASSLRDGSYGYTF

clone_size: .
d_call: .
v_call: TRBV3-2
j_call: TRBJ2-1
cdr3_length: 19
cdr3_nt: TGTGCCAGCAGCCAGTACGGTTTGGCGGGGGGCAAATCCTACAATGAGCAGTTCTTC
cdr3_aa: CASSQYGLAGGKSYNEQFF

clone_size: .
d_call: .
v_call: TRBV6-5
j_call: TRBJ2-2
cdr3_length: 12
cdr3_nt: TGTGCCAGCAGATGGGGCACCGGGGAGCTGTTTTTT
cdr3_aa: CASRWGTGELFF

clone_size: few
d_call: .
v_call: TRBV20-1
j_call: TRBJ2-5
cdr3_length: 13
cdr3_nt: TGCAGTGCTATAGAGGGCGTCGGGGAGACCCAGTACTTC
cdr3_aa: CSAIEGVGETQYF

clone_size: .
d_call: .
v_call: TRBV20-1
j_call: TRBJ1-5
cdr3_length: 15
cdr3_nt: TGCAGTGCTAGAGATCATCGGCAGGGCAATCAGCCCCAGCATTTT
cdr3_aa: CSARDHRQGNQPQHF

clone_size: many
d_call: .
v_call: TRBV7-9
j_call: TRBJ1-1
cdr3_length: 13
cdr3_nt: TGTGCCAGCAGCCCCCATATGAACACTGAAGCTTTCTTT
cdr3_aa: CASSPHMNTEAFF

clone_size: .
d_call: TRBD2
v_call: TRBV12-3/TRBV12-4
j_call: TRBJ2-7
cdr3_length: 14
cdr3_nt: TGTGCCAGCAGTTTCGCTAGCGGGAGCTACGAGCAGTACTTC
cdr3_aa: CASSFASGSYEQYF

clone_size: few
d_call: TRBD2
v_call: TRBV6-1
j_call: TRBJ2-3
cdr3_length: 18
cdr3_nt: TGTGCCACCCTGACCGGATGGGCGGGAGCGGGGCCAGAGGATACGCAGTATTTT
cdr3_aa: CATLTGWAGAGPEDTQYF

clone_size: few
d_call: .
v_call: TRBV7-3
j_call: TRBJ2-5
cdr3_length: 14
cdr3_nt: TGTGCCAGCAGCCAAGACCGGGACAAAGAGACCCAGTACTTC
cdr3_aa: CASSQDRDKETQYF

clone_size: few
d_call: TRBD1
v_call: TRBV6-6
j_call: TRBJ2-1
cdr3_length: 17
cdr3_nt: TGTGCCAGCAGTTACGATCCCCCCGGGACAGGAGGCAATGAGCAGTTCTTC
cdr3_aa: CASSYDPPGTGGNEQFF

clone_size: few
d_call: TRBD2
v_call: TRBV4-2
j_call: TRBJ2-1
cdr3_length: 17
cdr3_nt: TGTGCCAGCAGCCAAGATCCTAGCGGGGGGGCCTACAATGAGCAGTTCTTC
cdr3_aa: CASSQDPSGGAYNEQFF

clone_size: few
d_call: .
v_call: TRBV28
j_call: TRBJ1-1
cdr3_length: 12
cdr3_nt: TGTGCCAGCATTGAACATGGGGCGGAAGCTTTCTTT
cdr3_aa: CASIEHGAEAFF

clone_size: many
d_call: .
v_call: TRBV2
j_call: TRBJ2-3
cdr3_length: 13
cdr3_nt: TGTGCCAGCAGTGATGAGGGGTTGGATACGCAGTATTTT
cdr3_aa: CASSDEGLDTQYF

clone_size: few
d_call: .
v_call: TRBV21-1
j_call: TRBJ1-6
cdr3_length: 14
cdr3_nt: TGTGCCAGCGTTCAACGGGGCGGTAGTTCACCCCTCCACTTT
cdr3_aa: CASVQRGGSSPLHF

clone_size: few
d_call: .
v_call: TRBV6-1
j_call: TRBJ2-3
cdr3_length: 14
cdr3_nt: TGTGCCAGCAGGGAGGCGGGTCGCACAGATACGCAGTATTTT
cdr3_aa: CASREAGRTDTQYF

clone_size: many
d_call: .
v_call: TRBV29-1
j_call: TRBJ2-5
cdr3_length: 14
cdr3_nt: TGCAGCGCCGGGGCACCTTTGTTTGGAGAGACCCAGTACTTC
cdr3_aa: CSAGAPLFGETQYF

clone_size: few
d_call: TRBD2
v_call: TRBV20-1
j_call: TRBJ2-5
cdr3_length: 14
cdr3_nt: TGCAGTGCCTCGAGAGAGGGAGGGAGGGAGACCCAGTACTTC
cdr3_aa: CSASREGGRETQYF

clone_size: many
d_call: TRBD1
v_call: TRBV4-2
j_call: TRBJ1-2
cdr3_length: 14
cdr3_nt: TGTGCCAGCAGCCAAACAGGGGGTAGCTATGGCTACACCTTC
cdr3_aa: CASSQTGGSYGYTF

clone_size: .
d_call: TRBD2
v_call: TRBV7-9
j_call: TRBJ2-4
cdr3_length: 16
cdr3_nt: TGTGCCAGCAGCCCGTGGCCCCTAGCGGGAGACAGCATTCAGTACTTC
cdr3_aa: CASSPWPLAGDSIQYF

clone_size: many
d_call: .
v_call: TRBV29-1
j_call: TRBJ2-2
cdr3_length: 12
cdr3_nt: TGCAGCGTCGCAACGGATCTCACGGAGCTGTTTTTT
cdr3_aa: CSVATDLTELFF

clone_size: .
d_call: .
v_call: TRBV3-1
j_call: TRBJ1-6
cdr3_length: 15
cdr3_nt: TGTGCCAGCAGCCTCGAGGGGACAATGAATTCACCCCTCCACTTT
cdr3_aa: CASSLEGTMNSPLHF

clone_size: .
d_call: .
v_call: TRBV7-9
j_call: TRBJ1-5
cdr3_length: 12
cdr3_nt: TGTGCCAGTTCCCGGGGCGATCAGCCCCAGCATTTT
cdr3_aa: CASSRGDQPQHF

clone_size: few
d_call: .
v_call: TRBV6-1
j_call: TRBJ2-3
cdr3_length: 14
cdr3_nt: TGTGCCAGCAGGAGCATGGGGGGAACAGATACGCAGTATTTT
cdr3_aa: CASRSMGGTDTQYF